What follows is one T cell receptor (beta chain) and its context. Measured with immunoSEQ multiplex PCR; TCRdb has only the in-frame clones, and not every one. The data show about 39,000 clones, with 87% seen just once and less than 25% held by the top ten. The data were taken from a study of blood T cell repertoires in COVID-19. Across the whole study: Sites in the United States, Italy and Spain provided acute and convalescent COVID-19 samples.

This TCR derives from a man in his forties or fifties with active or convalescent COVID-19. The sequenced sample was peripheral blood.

The CDR3 coding sequence is TGTGCCAGCAGTCCTTTAGCCGGAAACACCATATATTTT. This translates into CASSPLAGNTIYF. The chain combines TRBV12-3 or TRBV12-4 with TRBJ1-3; D remains unclear. The CDR3 sequence is 13 residues long. Between the trimmed V and J ends, which lost 5 bases and 4 bases, there was a span of 9 bases.